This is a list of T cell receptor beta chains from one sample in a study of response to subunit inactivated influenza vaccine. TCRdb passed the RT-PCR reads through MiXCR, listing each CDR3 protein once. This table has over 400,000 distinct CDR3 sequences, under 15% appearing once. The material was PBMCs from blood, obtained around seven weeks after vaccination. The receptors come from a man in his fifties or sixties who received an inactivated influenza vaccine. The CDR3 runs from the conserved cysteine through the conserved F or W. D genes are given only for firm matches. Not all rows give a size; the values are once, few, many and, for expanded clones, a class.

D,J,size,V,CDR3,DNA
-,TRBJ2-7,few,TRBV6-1,CASSDHGSSYEQYF,TGTGCCAGCAGTGATCATGGGAGCTCCTACGAGCAGTACTTC
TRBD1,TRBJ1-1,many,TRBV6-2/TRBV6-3,CASRYGQAWTEAFF,TGTGCCAGCAGATACGGACAGGCTTGGACTGAAGCTTTCTTT
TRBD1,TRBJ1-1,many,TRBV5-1,CASSPGTGLMNTEAFF,TGCGCCAGCAGCCCAGGGACAGGGTTAATGAACACTGAAGCTTTCTTT
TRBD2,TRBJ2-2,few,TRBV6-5,CASSYSGLAGAFTGELFF,TGTGCCAGCAGTTACTCGGGACTAGCGGGGGCCTTCACCGGGGAGCTGTTTTTT
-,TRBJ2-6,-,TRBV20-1,CSAKRPGANVLTF,TGCAGTGCCAAAAGACCTGGGGCCAACGTCCTGACTTTC
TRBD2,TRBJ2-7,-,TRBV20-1,CSAGPITGTSGSPYEQYF,TGCAGTGCTGGCCCGATAACCGGGACTAGCGGATCCCCCTACGAGCAGTACTTC
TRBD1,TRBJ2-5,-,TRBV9,CASSYGTGINQETQYF,TGTGCCAGCAGCTACGGGACAGGGATAAACCAAGAGACCCAGTACTTC
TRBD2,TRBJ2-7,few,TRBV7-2,CASSLRSSGDYEQYF,TGTGCCAGCAGCTTAAGATCTAGCGGAGACTACGAGCAGTACTTC
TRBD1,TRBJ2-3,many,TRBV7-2,CASSRATGGYSTDTQYF,TGTGCCAGCAGCCGAGCCACAGGGGGGTATAGCACAGATACGCAGTATTTT
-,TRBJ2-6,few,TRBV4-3,CASSRVGGPGANVLTF,TGCGCCAGCAGCCGCGTTGGAGGGCCTGGGGCCAACGTCCTGACTTTC
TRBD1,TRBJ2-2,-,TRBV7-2,CASSLGWTGESGELFF,TGTGCCAGCAGCTTAGGGTGGACAGGGGAATCCGGGGAGCTGTTTTTT
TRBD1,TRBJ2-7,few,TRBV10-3,CAIRSGTGAYEQYF,TGTGCCATCAGATCCGGGACAGGGGCCTACGAGCAGTACTTC
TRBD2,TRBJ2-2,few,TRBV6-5,CASSYRGLVISADTGELFF,TGTGCCAGCAGTTACCGGGGACTAGTAATTTCGGCGGACACCGGGGAGCTGTTTTTT
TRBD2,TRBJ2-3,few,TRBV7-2,CASSSTKSGEYSSTDTQYF,TGTGCCAGCAGCTCCACAAAAAGCGGGGAATATTCTAGCACAGATACGCAGTATTTT
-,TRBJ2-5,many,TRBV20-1,CSARDQSGAGETQYF,TGCAGTGCTAGAGATCAGTCAGGGGCGGGAGAGACCCAGTACTTC
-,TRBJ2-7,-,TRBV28,CASSLSRAPYEQYF,TGTGCCAGCAGTTTATCCAGGGCCCCCTACGAGCAGTACTTC
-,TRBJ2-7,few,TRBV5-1,CASSLAVTDYEQYF,TGCGCCAGCAGTTTAGCGGTAACGGACTACGAGCAGTACTTC
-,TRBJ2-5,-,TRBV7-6,CASSLVSRGQETQYF,TGTGCCAGCAGCTTAGTATCCAGGGGCCAAGAGACCCAGTACTTC
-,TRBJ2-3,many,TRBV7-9,CASSPGSTDTQYF,TGTGCCAGCAGCCCTGGGAGCACAGATACGCAGTATTTT
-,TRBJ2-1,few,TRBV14,CASSQEGRITYNEQFF,TGTGCCAGCAGCCAAGAAGGGAGGATCACCTACAATGAGCAGTTCTTC
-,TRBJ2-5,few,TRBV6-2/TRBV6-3,CASSGVGETQYF,TGTGCCAGCAGCGGGGTAGGAGAGACCCAGTACTTC
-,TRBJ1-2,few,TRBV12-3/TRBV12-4,CASSFYTDEGYTF,TGTGCCAGCAGTTTCTATACAGATGAAGGCTACACCTTC
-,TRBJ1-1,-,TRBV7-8,CASSFQHKNTEAFF,TGTGCCAGCAGCTTTCAACACAAGAACACTGAAGCTTTCTTT
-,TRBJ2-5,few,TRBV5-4,CASSLGVSQETQYF,TGTGCCAGCAGCTTGGGGGTCAGCCAAGAGACCCAGTACTTC
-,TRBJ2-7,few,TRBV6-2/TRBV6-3,CASKRPGSEQYF,TGTGCCAGCAAACGACCTGGCAGCGAGCAGTACTTC
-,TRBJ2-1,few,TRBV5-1,CASSPVGGGLEQFF,TGCGCCAGCAGCCCAGTGGGAGGGGGCTTGGAGCAGTTCTTC
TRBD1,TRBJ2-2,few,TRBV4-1,CASSPRLLPGQAITGELFF,TGCGCCAGCAGCCCACGACTACTCCCGGGACAGGCTATTACCGGGGAGCTGTTTTTT
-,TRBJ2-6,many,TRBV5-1,CASSLAGYGDLGGANVLTF,TGCGCCAGCAGCTTGGCGGGGTATGGGGATCTTGGTGGGGCCAACGTCCTGACTTTC
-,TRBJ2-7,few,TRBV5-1,CASSLAGAESYEQYF,TGCGCCAGCAGCTTGGCAGGGGCAGAATCCTACGAGCAGTACTTC
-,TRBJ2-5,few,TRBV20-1,CSASRVLETQYF,TGCAGTGCTTCTAGAGTTCTCGAGACCCAGTACTTC
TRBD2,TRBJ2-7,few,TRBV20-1,CSAPGLAGDPSYEQYF,TGCAGTGCTCCCGGACTAGCGGGAGACCCCTCCTACGAGCAGTACTTC
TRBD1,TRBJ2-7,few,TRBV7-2,CASSFSRTGGSYEQYF,TGTGCCAGCAGCTTCTCGAGGACAGGGGGCTCCTACGAGCAGTACTTC
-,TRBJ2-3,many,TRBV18,CASSPTGPDTQYF,TGTGCCAGCTCACCAACAGGGCCAGATACGCAGTATTTT
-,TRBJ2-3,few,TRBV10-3,CATDDPSGTDTQYF,TGTGCCACCGATGACCCTAGTGGCACAGATACGCAGTATTTT
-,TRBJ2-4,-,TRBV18,CASSTTSGVGDKNIQYF,TGTGCCAGCTCTACCACCTCTGGGGTCGGGGACAAAAACATTCAGTACTTC
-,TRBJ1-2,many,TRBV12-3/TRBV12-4,CASSPDTRYGYTF,TGTGCCAGCAGCCCCGACACCCGGTATGGCTACACCTTC
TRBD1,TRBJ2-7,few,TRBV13,CASSLGDRGVREQYF,TGTGCCAGCAGCTTAGGAGACAGGGGTGTGAGGGAGCAGTACTTC
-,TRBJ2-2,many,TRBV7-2,CASSTRTVSGELFF,TGTGCCAGCAGCACCCGGACAGTTTCCGGGGAGCTGTTTTTT
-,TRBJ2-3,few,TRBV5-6,CASSSRWVFGGDTQYF,TGTGCCAGCAGCTCCCGATGGGTTTTCGGGGGAGATACGCAGTATTTT
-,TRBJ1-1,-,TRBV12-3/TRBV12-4,CASSLRQGTFSNTEAFF,TGTGCCAGCAGTTTAAGGCAGGGGACATTCTCTAACACTGAAGCTTTCTTT
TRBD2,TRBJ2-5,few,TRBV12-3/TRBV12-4,CASSSPRLAGGPWETQYF,TGTGCCAGCAGTTCCCCCAGGCTAGCGGGAGGGCCGTGGGAGACCCAGTACTTC
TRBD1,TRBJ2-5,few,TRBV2,CASTVSPGQQETQYF,TGTGCCAGCACCGTTTCCCCGGGACAGCAAGAGACCCAGTACTTC
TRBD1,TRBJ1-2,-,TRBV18,CASSPVQGINYGYTF,TGTGCCAGCTCACCAGTACAGGGGATTAACTATGGCTACACCTTC
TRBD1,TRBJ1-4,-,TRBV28,CASRPLGQGAEKLFF,TGTGCCAGCAGGCCATTAGGACAGGGCGCTGAAAAACTGTTTTTT
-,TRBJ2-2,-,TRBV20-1,CSARGQAGLPGELFF,TGCAGTGCTAGAGGGCAGGCAGGTCTCCCCGGGGAGCTGTTTTTT
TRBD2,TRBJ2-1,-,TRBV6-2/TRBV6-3,CASTSSGGINEQFF,TGTGCCAGCACGAGTAGCGGGGGGATCAATGAGCAGTTCTTC
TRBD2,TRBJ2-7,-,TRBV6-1,CASTPSVPTSGGANEQYF,TGTGCCAGCACCCCCTCAGTCCCAACTAGCGGGGGGGCCAACGAGCAGTACTTC
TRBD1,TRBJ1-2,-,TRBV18,CASSPEQGAWGYTF,TGTGCCAGCTCACCCGAACAGGGGGCTTGGGGCTACACCTTC
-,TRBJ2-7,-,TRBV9,CASSVGTSYEQYF,TGTGCCAGCAGCGTCGGGACGTCCTACGAGCAGTACTTC
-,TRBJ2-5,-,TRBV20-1,CSARDWSGGETQYF,TGCAGTGCTAGAGATTGGTCTGGCGGGGAGACCCAGTACTTC
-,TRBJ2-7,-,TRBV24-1,CATSEDGSSDEQYF,TGTGCCACCAGTGAGGACGGGAGCAGCGACGAGCAGTACTTC
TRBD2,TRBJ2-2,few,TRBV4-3,CASSQGYFGGVKTGELFF,TGCGCCAGCAGCCAAGGTTACTTCGGGGGGGTCAAGACCGGGGAGCTGTTTTTT
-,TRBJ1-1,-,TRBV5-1,CASSYDRNTEAFF,TGCGCCAGCAGTTACGACCGGAACACTGAAGCTTTCTTT
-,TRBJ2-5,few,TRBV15,CATSREGSSQETQYF,TGTGCCACCAGCAGAGAAGGGTCCTCTCAAGAGACCCAGTACTTC
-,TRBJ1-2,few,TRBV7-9,CASSRSSFYGYTF,TGTGCCAGCAGCCGGAGCTCTTTCTATGGCTACACCTTC